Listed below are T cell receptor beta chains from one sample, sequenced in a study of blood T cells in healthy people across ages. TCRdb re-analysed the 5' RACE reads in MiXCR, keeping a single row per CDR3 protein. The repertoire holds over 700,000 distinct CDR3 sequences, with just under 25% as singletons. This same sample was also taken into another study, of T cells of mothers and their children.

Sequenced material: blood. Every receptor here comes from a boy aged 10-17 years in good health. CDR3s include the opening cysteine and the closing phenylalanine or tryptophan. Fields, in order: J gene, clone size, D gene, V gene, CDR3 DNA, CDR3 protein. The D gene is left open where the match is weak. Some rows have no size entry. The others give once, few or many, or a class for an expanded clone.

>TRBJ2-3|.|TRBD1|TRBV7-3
TGTGCCAGCAGCTTACTTGGACAGGGCGGAGATATGCAGTATTTT
CASSLLGQGGDMQYF
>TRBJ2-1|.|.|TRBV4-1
TGCGCCAGCAGCCAAGCGGCTAGCACGCAGTTCTTC
CASSQAASTQFF
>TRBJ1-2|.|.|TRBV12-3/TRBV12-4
TGTGCCAGCAGTCCCGAACGACTGGGAAACTATGGCTTCACCTTC
CASSPERLGNYGFTF
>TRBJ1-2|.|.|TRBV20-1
TGCAGTGCTAGAGATCATACCTCGAGGGTGACCAGGTACACCTTC
CSARDHTSRVTRYTF
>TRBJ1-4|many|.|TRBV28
TGTGCCAGTAGTTTACGGGGGGAAAAACTGTTTTTT
CASSLRGEKLFF
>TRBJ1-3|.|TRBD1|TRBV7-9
TGTGCCAGCAGCTCGGGACAGGCGAGCTCTGGAAACACCATATATTTT
CASSSGQASSGNTIYF
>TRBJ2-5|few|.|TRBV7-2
TGTGCCAGCAGAGGAGAAGGGGAAGAGACCCAGTACTTC
CASRGEGEETQYF
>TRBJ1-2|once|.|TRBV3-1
TGTGCCAGCACCTACGAAGGCGGGGCGGCTGGCTACACCTTC
CASTYEGGAAGYTF
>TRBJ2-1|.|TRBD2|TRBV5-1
TGCGCCAGCAGCTTGGAATCCAGCGGGGGGTTGAATGAGCAGTTCTTC
CASSLESSGGLNEQFF
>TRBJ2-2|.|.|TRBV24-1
TGTGCCACCAGGTCAGGGCCGACGAACACCGGGGAGCTGTTTTTT
CATRSGPTNTGELFF
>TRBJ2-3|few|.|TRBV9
TGTGCCAGCAGTGGGGGAGTGGATACGCAGTATTTT
CASSGGVDTQYF
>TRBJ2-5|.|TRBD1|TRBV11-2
TGTGCCAGCAGCCCTCTACAGGGGGCGTTGTTGGAGACCCAGTACTTC
CASSPLQGALLETQYF
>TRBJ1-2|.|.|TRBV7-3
TGTGCCAGCAGCTTAGGCTACGGTAGCTACACCTTC
CASSLGYGSYTF
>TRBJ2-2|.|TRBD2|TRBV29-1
TGCAGCGTTGTTTTGACGACTAGCGGGATAGGTCCCGGGGAGCTGTTTTTT
CSVVLTTSGIGPGELFF
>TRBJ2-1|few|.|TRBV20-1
TGCAGTTCTCAGGGGACCGTTTACAATGAGCAGTTCTTC
CSSQGTVYNEQFF
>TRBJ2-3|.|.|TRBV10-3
TGTGCCATCACTGGCGGGATGCAAGATACGCAGTATTTT
CAITGGMQDTQYF
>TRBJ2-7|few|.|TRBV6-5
TGTGCCAGCAGTTACGGCGGCAGCTACGACGAGCAGTACTTC
CASSYGGSYDEQYF